The present entry profiles one TCR beta chain with its context. Its specificity is not known. Blood samples of about 2.5 ml were drawn from every donor. This sample is part of a study of monozygotic twins with inflammatory bowel disease. Overall study findings and caveats: Concordance status among twins (concordant versus discordant) showed no link to repertoire similarity, possibly from limited power.

Germline V gene lookup returns CDR1 SGHTA and CDR2 FQGNSA. The CDR3 sequence is 17 residues long. Added by template switching were UMIs that each held a 6-nucleotide sample barcode. After re-calling the 5' RACE reads, TCRdb lists one entry per CDR3 protein, DNA absent. In all, the sample yields 300,000 to 400,000 distinct CDR3 sequences. The rearrangement uses TRBV7-2 and TRBJ2-4; TCRdb indicates TRBD1, and absent DNA this call remains unverified. The sequence was obtained from a human donor with ulcerative colitis or Crohn's disease, or a healthy co-twin of an affected twin (not recorded which). The sequenced sample was blood. The CDR3 is CASSLVSRGIAKNIQYF.